Sequencing of this T cell receptor (beta chain) was carried out in a study of T-cell reconstitution after alpha-beta-depleted transplantation in children. Whole-study findings and limits: Roughly two months post-transplant, alpha-beta T cells reportedly originated from several hundred graft clones that had expanded. It was newly produced T cells that mostly accounted for T-cell counts and diversity one year after transplant. Some patients owed their high day-60 TCRbeta diversity to surviving recipient T cells and thymic progenitors.

This CDR3 contains 14 residues. Trimming stripped 2 bases from V and 1 base from J, with 8 bases between. This clonotype was seen many times. What it binds is unknown. The TCRbeta library incorporated unique molecular identifiers. A single record per CDR3 protein comes from TCRdb applying MiXCR to the PCR reads. The sample has about 210,000 distinct CDR3 sequences, roughly a sixth seen once. The source is a male patient between 2 and 15 years old who had a stem cell transplant for acute lymphoblastic leukemia, so the T cells may come from the graft donor. The specimen was PBMCs, mostly from graft donor cells, collected 360 days after TCRalphabeta/CD19-depleted stem cell transplant. The rearrangement uses TRBV12-3 or TRBV12-4 and TRBJ1-1, with no clear D. CDR3 DNA: TGTGCCAGCAGTTTAAAGGCAAGGAACACTGAAGCTTTCTTT. Amino acids: CASSLKARNTEAFF.